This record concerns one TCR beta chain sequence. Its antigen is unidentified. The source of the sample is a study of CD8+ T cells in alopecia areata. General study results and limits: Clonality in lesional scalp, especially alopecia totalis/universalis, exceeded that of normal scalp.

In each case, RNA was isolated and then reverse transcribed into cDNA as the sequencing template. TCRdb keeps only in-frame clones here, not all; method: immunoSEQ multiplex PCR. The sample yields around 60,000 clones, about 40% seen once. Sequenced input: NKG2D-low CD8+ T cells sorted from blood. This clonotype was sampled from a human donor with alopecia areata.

The CDR3 reads CASSFFRDTEAFF. Here the CDR3 DNA reads TGTGCCAGCAGTTTCTTCCGGGACACTGAAGCTTTCTTT. The chain is built from TRBV27 and TRBJ1-1; D gene uncertain. The germline CDR1 and CDR2 sequences are MNHEY and SMNVEV (reference sequence). V was pared by 3 bases and J by 3 bases, with 8 bases between. This CDR3 contains 13 residues.